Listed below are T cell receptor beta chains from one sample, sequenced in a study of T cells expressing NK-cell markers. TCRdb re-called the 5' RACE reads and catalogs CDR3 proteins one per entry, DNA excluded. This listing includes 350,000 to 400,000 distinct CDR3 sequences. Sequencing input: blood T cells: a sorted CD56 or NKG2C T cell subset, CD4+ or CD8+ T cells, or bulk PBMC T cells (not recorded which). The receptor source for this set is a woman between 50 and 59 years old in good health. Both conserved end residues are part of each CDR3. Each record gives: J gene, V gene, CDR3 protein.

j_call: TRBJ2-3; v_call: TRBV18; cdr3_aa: CASSRQDTDTQYF
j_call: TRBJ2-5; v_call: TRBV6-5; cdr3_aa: CASTPSPRARKTQYF
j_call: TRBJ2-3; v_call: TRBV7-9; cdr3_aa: CASSFGTSGMLTDTQYF
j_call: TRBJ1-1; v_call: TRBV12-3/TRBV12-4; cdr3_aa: CASSGQGAYWDTEAFF
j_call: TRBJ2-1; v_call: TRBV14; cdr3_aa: CASSAMGYYNEQFF
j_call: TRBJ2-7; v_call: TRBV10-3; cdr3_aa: CAIGKTYEQYF
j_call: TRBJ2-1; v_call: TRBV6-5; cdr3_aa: CASSYSGLRGNEQFF
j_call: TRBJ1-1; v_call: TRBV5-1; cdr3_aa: CASRDRGSAEAFF
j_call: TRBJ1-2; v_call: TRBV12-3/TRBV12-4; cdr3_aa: CASSTRDLYGYTF
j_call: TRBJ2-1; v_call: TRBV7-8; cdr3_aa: CASSLALGGRAYNEQFF
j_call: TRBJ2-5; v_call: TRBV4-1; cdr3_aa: CASSQGPLETQYF
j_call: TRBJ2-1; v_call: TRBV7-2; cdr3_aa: CASSFTGTSGFHNEQFF
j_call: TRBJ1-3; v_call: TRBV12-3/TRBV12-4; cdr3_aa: CASSRGQGALDTIYF
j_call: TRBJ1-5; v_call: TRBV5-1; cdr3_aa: CASGPGQGDQPQHF
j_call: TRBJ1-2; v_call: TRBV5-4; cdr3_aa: CASSNIGTNYGYTF
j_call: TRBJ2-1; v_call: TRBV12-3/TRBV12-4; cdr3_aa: CASSFPPRGSRMGEQFF
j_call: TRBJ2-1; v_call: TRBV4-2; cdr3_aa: CASSQDRITNEQFF
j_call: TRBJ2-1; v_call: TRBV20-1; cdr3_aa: CSAPLMGLSSYNEQFF
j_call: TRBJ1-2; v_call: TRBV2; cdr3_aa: CASSEMGQRNYGYTF
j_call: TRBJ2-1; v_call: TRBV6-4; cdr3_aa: CASSDAGTPYNEQFF
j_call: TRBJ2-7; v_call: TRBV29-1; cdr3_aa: CSVENSGSREQYF
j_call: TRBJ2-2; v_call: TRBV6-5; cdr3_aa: CASSYGGTGELFF
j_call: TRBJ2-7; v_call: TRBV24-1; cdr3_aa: CATSEDEGDSYEQYF
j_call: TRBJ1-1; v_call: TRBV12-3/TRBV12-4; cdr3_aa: CASSLDQGGAFF
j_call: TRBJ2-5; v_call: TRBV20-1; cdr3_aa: CSARVERAAQETQYF
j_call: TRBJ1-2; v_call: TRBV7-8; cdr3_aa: CASSLDGHGYTF
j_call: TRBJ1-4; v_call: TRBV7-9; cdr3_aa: CASSPGYQLFF
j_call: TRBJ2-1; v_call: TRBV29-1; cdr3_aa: CSAKGIAVEQFF
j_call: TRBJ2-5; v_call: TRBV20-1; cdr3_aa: CSASTLKAGRETQYF
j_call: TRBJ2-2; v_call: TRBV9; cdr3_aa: CASSVGSGGELFF
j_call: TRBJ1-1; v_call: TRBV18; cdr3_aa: CASSPRSNTEAFF
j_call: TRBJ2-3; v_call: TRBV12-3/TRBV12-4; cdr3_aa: CASSLGGRGSDTQYF